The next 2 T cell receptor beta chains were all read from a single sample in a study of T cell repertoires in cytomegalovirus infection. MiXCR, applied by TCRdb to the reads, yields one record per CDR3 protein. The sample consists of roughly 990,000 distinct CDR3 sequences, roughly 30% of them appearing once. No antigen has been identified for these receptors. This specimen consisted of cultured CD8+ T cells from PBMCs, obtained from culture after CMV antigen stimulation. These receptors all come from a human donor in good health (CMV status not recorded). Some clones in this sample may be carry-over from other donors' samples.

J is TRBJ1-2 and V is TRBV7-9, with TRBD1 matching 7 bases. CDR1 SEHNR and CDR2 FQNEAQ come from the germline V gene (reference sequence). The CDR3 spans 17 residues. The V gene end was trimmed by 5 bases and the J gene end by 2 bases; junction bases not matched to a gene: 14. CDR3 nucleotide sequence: TGTGCCAGCAGCCAGCCGGGACAGATTACGAGGAACTATGGCTACACCTTC. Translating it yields CASSQPGQITRNYGYTF.

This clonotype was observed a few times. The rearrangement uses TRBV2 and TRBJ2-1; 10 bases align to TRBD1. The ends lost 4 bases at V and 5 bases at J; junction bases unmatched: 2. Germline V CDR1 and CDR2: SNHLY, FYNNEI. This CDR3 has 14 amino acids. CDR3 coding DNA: TGTGCCAGCAGTGGGACAGGGGGGGACAATGAGCAGTTCTTC. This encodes CASSGTGGDNEQFF.